The 8 T cell receptor beta chains below were found in one sample sequenced in a study of cytomegalovirus exposure and HLA in healthy donors. PCR employed 60 Vbeta and 13 Jbeta primers. Sequenced by immunoSEQ multiplex PCR; TCRdb stores in-frame clones only, minus some. The table has 150,000 or so clones, around 77% seen once. The sequenced sample consisted of PBMCs. Every receptor here comes from a male donor in good health and CMV-seropositive.

V and J are TRBV6-1 and TRBJ2-2; D is undetermined. Trimming took 4 bases from V and 1 from J, leaving 7 bases between them. Per germline, CDR1 MNHNS and CDR2 SASEGT. This CDR3 is 14 amino acids long. CDR3 loop: CASSVHKNTGELFF. The CDR3, as DNA: TGTGCCAGCAGTGTACATAAGAACACCGGGGAGCTGTTTTTT.

The rearrangement links TRBV28 to TRBJ2-7; 10 bases line up with TRBD2. CDR1 is MDHEN and CDR2 is SYDVKM in the germline V gene. The CDR3 covers 14 residues. V lost 7 bases to trimming and J lost 3 bases; unmatched junction nucleotides: 6. CDR3: CASTLAGELYEQYF. As DNA, the CDR3 is TGTGCCAGCACCCTAGCGGGGGAGCTCTACGAGCAGTACTTC. The variable domain in full, with the rest retrieved from reference TRBV28 and TRBJ2-7, is DVKVTQSSRYLVKRTGEKVFLECVQDMDHENMFWYRQDPGLGLRLIYFSYDVKMKEKGDIPEGYSVSREKKERFSLILESASTNQTSMYLCASTLAGELYEQYFGPGTRLTVT.

This clone was seen just once. This chain uses TRBV25-1 with TRBJ1-5; D not resolved. This CDR3 is built from 13 residues. Deletions cut 4 bases from V and 6 bases from J, with 10 bases between. The germline gives CDR1 MGHDK, CDR2 SYGVNS. The CDR3 here is CASSAGAGQPQHF. CDR3 sequence (DNA): TGTGCCAGCAGTGCTGGTGCAGGTCAGCCCCAGCATTTT.

This clone was observed once. The chain has TRBV21-1 and TRBJ2-3; TRBD2 was called by the table and not checked on the DNA. TRBV21-1 is a known pseudogene. The CDR3 runs to 16 residues. In DNA, the CDR3 is TGTGCCAGCAGCAAAGTGGCCGGGTCCCTCACAGATACGCAGTATTTT. Protein: CASSKVAGSLTDTQYF.

CDR3: CASSLRTSGGATYEQYF. In DNA, the CDR3 is TGCGCCAGCAGCTTGCGGACTAGCGGGGGGGCCACCTACGAGCAGTACTTC. The V call is TRBV5-1, the J call TRBJ2-5; 15 bases agree with TRBD2. The DNA end lines up better with TRBJ2-7; the J call may be wrong. CDR1 and CDR2 (germline): SGHRS, YFSETQ. This CDR3 contains 17 residues.

The chain recombines TRBV6-1 with TRBJ2-7; D not resolved. Trimming took 8 bases from V and 3 from J, leaving 5 bases between them. Germline CDR1 and CDR2: MNHNS and SASEGT. CDR3 length: 10 residues. Here the CDR3 reads CASGLYEQYF. CDR3 nucleotides: TGTGCCAGCGGGCTCTACGAGCAGTACTTC.

This chain joins TRBV5-1 and TRBJ2-1, with 7 bases lining up with TRBD2. This CDR3 contains 14 residues. Per the germline V gene, CDR1 is SGHRS and CDR2 is YFSETQ. V gave up 3 bases and J gave up 8 bases; unmatched junction bases: 8. CDR3 in amino acids: CASSSRSGVYEQFF. The DNA of the CDR3 is TGCGCCAGCAGCTCCCGCAGCGGGGTCTATGAGCAGTTCTTC.

The rearrangement uses TRBV5-1 and TRBJ2-5; TRBD2 is a possible D gene (5 bases). CDR3 length equals 13 residues. V lost 4 bases to trimming and J lost 4 bases, with 11 bases between them. Germline CDR1 SGHRS, CDR2 YFSETQ. This chain's CDR3 is CASSRGLGETQYF. The CDR3 nucleotides are TGCGCCAGCAGCCGAGGGTTGGGAGAGACCCAGTACTTC.